This entry lists 28 T cell receptor beta chains sequenced from one sample in a study of T cells in Graves' hyperthyroidism and ophthalmopathy. It was RNA transcripts that yielded the amplified TCR beta CDR3 regions. Initially, a first-round RT-PCR of the TCR CDR3 employed the HTBI primer set. MiXCR, applied by TCRdb to the multiplex PCR reads, yields one record per CDR3 protein. The sample consists of about 250,000 distinct CDR3 sequences, roughly 15% of them appearing once. The sample consisted of blood. These receptors were obtained from a woman aged 45-59 years with Graves' hyperthyroidism that later progressed to Graves' ophthalmopathy.

This clonotype was picked up many times. The chain uses TRBV18 and TRBJ1-1; TRBD1 is a possible D gene (5 bases). V gave up 2 bases and J gave up 1 base, with 11 bases separating them. Germline lookup yields CDR1 KGHSH and CDR2 LQKENI. This CDR3 is 15 amino acids long. CDR3 in amino acids: CASSPRMQGNTEAFF. The CDR3 DNA is TGTGCCAGCTCACCAAGGATGCAGGGGAACACTGAAGCTTTCTTT.

This clonotype was counted many times. The J gene is TRBJ2-1, the V gene TRBV5-1; 9 nucleotides match TRBD2. The CDR3 runs 15 residues. Germline CDR1 is SGHRS and CDR2 is YFSETQ. Trimming removed 6 bases from V and 5 bases from J; junction bases left unmatched: 9. DNA of the CDR3: TGCGCCAGCACCCATTTAGCGGGAGCGGACAATGAGCAGTTCTTC. Its protein is CASTHLAGADNEQFF.

This clonotype was found many times. V usage is TRBV18 and J usage is TRBJ1-1; TRBD1 aligns across 8 bases. V trimming: 4 bases; J trimming: 3 bases; junction bases outside the gene matches: 10. The CDR3 sequence is 16 residues long. CDR1 is KGHSH, CDR2 LQKENI, per germline. The CDR3 sequence: CASSRQGANGDTEAFF. The DNA of the CDR3 is TGTGCCAGCTCACGCCAGGGGGCTAATGGGGACACTGAAGCTTTCTTT.

The chain is built from TRBV7-3 and TRBJ1-1, with D tentatively TRBD1 (5 bases). The CDR3 is made up of 15 amino acids. Germline CDR1 SGHTA, CDR2 FQGTGA. Between the trimmed V and J ends, which lost 2 bases and 1 base, there was a span of 11 bases. The CDR3 reads CASSLFGGGNTEAFF. The CDR3 coding sequence is TGTGCCAGCAGCTTATTCGGGGGAGGGAACACTGAAGCTTTCTTT.

This clonotype was picked up many times. The chain recombines TRBV19 with TRBJ2-1, with 11 bases lining up with TRBD2. Germline assignment: CDR1 LNHDA and CDR2 SQIVND (reference sequence). The CDR3 runs 19 residues. The V segment lost 0 bases and the J segment 7 bases; nucleotides outside the gene matches: 14. CDR3: CASSIDLLPLAGGGNEQFF. The CDR3 coding sequence is TGTGCCAGTAGTATAGATCTCCTCCCTCTAGCGGGAGGAGGGAATGAGCAGTTCTTC.

The gene calls are TRBV27 and TRBJ2-6, with D perhaps being TRBD1 or TRBD2 (5 bases each). Germline CDR1 MNHEY, CDR2 SMNVEV (reference sequence). The CDR3 is made up of 18 amino acids. V was shortened by 6 bases and J by 2 bases, with 20 bases between the two germline ends. This CDR3 reads CASRGFGALGAGANVLTF. The CDR3, as DNA: TGTGCCAGCAGAGGGTTTGGCGCTCTGGGGGCTGGGGCCAACGTCCTGACTTTC.

This clonotype was found many times. The genes are TRBV27 and TRBJ2-1, with D possibly being TRBD1 or TRBD2 (7 bases each). The CDR3 length is 14 residues. Trimming removed 8 bases from V and 5 bases from J, with 16 bases in between. Germline assignment: CDR1 MNHEY and CDR2 SMNVEV (reference sequence). CDR3 bases: TGTGCCAGCTGGAGGGCAGGGGGGGACAATGAGCAGTTCTTC. The encoded protein is CASWRAGGDNEQFF.

This clonotype was observed a handful of times. V gene TRBV29-1 combines with J gene TRBJ2-2; 7 bases match TRBD2. The CDR3 runs to 16 residues. The V and J ends lost 1 base and 3 bases, in that order; junction bases with no gene match: 8. From germline, CDR1 is SQVTM and CDR2 ANQGSEA. This CDR3 reads CSVEGTGLRDTGELFF. CDR3 bases: TGCAGCGTTGAAGGTACGGGACTACGGGACACCGGGGAGCTGTTTTTT.

In this sample, this clonotype turned up many times. The chain recombines TRBV12-3 or TRBV12-4 with TRBJ1-1, with D tentatively TRBD1 (6 bases). Between the trimmed V and J ends, which lost 6 bases and 0 bases, there was a span of 14 bases. The CDR3 extends over 15 amino acids. CDR3 in amino acids: CASSLGGQLNTEAFF. CDR3 coding DNA: TGTGCCAGCAGCCTTGGGGGGCAACTGAACACTGAAGCTTTCTTT.

In this sample, this clonotype turned up a few times. This chain connects TRBV6-1 to TRBJ2-2; 10 bases fit TRBD1. The CDR3 length is 12 residues. With 5 bases clipped from V and 12 bases from J, the junction kept 3 bases outside the gene matches. From germline, CDR1 is MNHNS and CDR2 SASEGT. The CDR3 protein is CASSTGQGKLFF. The CDR3 DNA reads as TGTGCCAGCAGTACGGGACAGGGGAAGCTGTTTTTT.

This clonotype occurred many times. The chain combines TRBV29-1 with TRBJ2-1; possible D gene TRBD1, 7 bases. Trimming removed 1 base from V and 8 bases from J, with 21 bases in between. The CDR3 is 16 residues long. Germline loops: CDR1 SQVTM, CDR2 ANQGSEA. As DNA, the CDR3 is TGCAGCGTTGAAGGGGTAGGAGGGGGCAAAGGCGATGAGCAGTTCTTC. Amino acid sequence: CSVEGVGGGKGDEQFF.

This clonotype was detected only a few times. The rearrangement uses TRBV24-1 and TRBJ2-7; no reliable D call. CDR1 KGHDR and CDR2 SFDVKD come from the germline V gene. The CDR3 is 14 amino acids. V shed 3 bases and J shed 2 bases, with 10 bases lying between them. CDR3: CATSDVGNPYEQYF. CDR3 in DNA: TGTGCCACCAGTGATGTGGGAAACCCCTACGAGCAGTACTTC.

This clonotype showed up many times. J is TRBJ1-1 and V is TRBV12-3 or TRBV12-4; the D gene is possibly TRBD1 (5 bases). The V end lost 6 bases, the J end lost 1 base, and 9 bases lay between the germline ends. The CDR3 runs 13 residues. This CDR3 reads CASSNGGNTEAFF. Here the CDR3 DNA reads TGTGCCAGCAGCAATGGGGGGAACACTGAAGCTTTCTTT.

The CDR3 sequence: CASSSGPKVGYEKLFF. The DNA of the CDR3 is TGTGCCAGCAGTTCCGGACCCAAAGTGGGTTACGAAAAACTGTTTTTT. The J gene is TRBJ1-4, the V gene TRBV28; D remains ambiguous. Trimming removed 4 bases from V and 8 bases from J, with 20 bases in between. The CDR3 length is 16 residues. Per the germline V gene, CDR1 is MDHEN and CDR2 is SYDVKM.

V usage is TRBV20-1 and J usage is TRBJ1-3; D is possibly TRBD1 (5 bases). CDR3 length equals 15 residues. V was pared by 3 bases and J by 0 bases, with 12 bases between. Germline-derived CDR1 and CDR2 are DFQATT and SNEGSKA (reference sequence). The CDR3 spells CSARPPQGSGNTIYF. CDR3 bases: TGCAGTGCTAGGCCCCCCCAGGGCTCTGGAAACACCATATATTTT.

This clonotype has ten or more counts. CDR3: CASSPLGTGVTDTQYF. In nucleotides, the CDR3 is TGTGCCAGCAGCCCTTTGGGGACGGGAGTGACAGATACGCAGTATTTT. The rearrangement joins TRBV7-2 to TRBJ2-3; D might be TRBD2 (6 bases). The CDR3 covers 16 residues. V was clipped by 5 bases and J by 3 bases, with 18 bases between them. Looked up from germline, CDR1 is SGHTA and CDR2 is FQGNSA.

This clonotype was counted between two and nine times. This chain links TRBV15 with TRBJ2-6, with 7 bases aligning to TRBD1. This CDR3 is 17 amino acids long. V was clipped by 0 bases and J by 1 base; unmatched bases: 3. Germline V gene lookup returns CDR1 LNHNV and CDR2 YYDKDF (reference sequence). The CDR3 is CATSRELRGSGANVLTF. CDR3 bases: TGTGCCACCAGCAGAGAGCTCAGGGGGTCTGGGGCCAACGTCCTGACTTTC.

The rearrangement links TRBV7-2 to TRBJ1-5; no reliable D call. From germline, CDR1 is SGHTA and CDR2 FQGNSA. V lost 1 base, J lost 0 bases, and 10 bases lay in between. CDR3 size: 16 residues. CDR3 in amino acids: CASSLEAGVSNQPQHF. Here the CDR3 DNA reads TGTGCCAGCAGCTTAGAAGCCGGGGTTAGCAATCAGCCCCAGCATTTT.

At least ten counts were recorded for this clonotype. The CDR3 DNA sequence: TGTGCCAGCAGTCCCAAGTGGTCAGGGACTGAAGCTTTCTTT. This codes for CASSPKWSGTEAFF. This rearrangement joins TRBV28 to TRBJ1-1; D might be TRBD1 (5 bases). Germline values: CDR1 MDHEN, CDR2 SYDVKM. The CDR3 sequence is 14 residues long. With 5 bases removed from V and 5 bases from J, the gap between germline ends came to 15 bases. Using reference TRBV28 and TRBJ1-1 for the parts outside the CDR3, the full variable domain is DVKVTQSSRYLVKRTGEKVFLECVQDMDHENMFWYRQDPGLGLRLIYFSYDVKMKEKGDIPEGYSVSREKKERFSLILESASTNQTSMYLCASSPKWSGTEAFFGQGTRLTVV.

In the case of this clonotype: A much larger clone is a single base away; this may be a read error. This rearrangement joins TRBV5-1 to TRBJ2-5; maybe TRBD1 (6 bases). The CDR3 consists of 14 residues. Germline CDR1 reads SGHRS; CDR2 reads YFSETQ. The V end lost 1 base, the J end lost 5 bases, and 12 bases lay between the germline ends. CDR3 region: CASSLTGPWETQYF. The CDR3 DNA is TGCGCCAGCAGCTTGACAGGGCCATGGGAGACCCAGTACTTC.

This clonotype was detected a few times. Sequence at one end of the junction differs from germline and may be a read error. The genes are TRBV18 and TRBJ1-1, with D possibly TRBD1 on 5 matching bases. The CDR3 has 16 residues. Germline CDR1 and CDR2: KGHSH and LQKENI. The CDR3 DNA sequence: TGTGCCAGCACACCGAATCAGGGAAGAATGAACACTGAAGCTTTCTTT. It yields the protein CASTPNQGRMNTEAFF.

In its sample, this clonotype was seen many times. The chain employs TRBV11-1 and TRBJ2-3; tentatively, D is TRBD2 (6 bases). This CDR3 region has 15 residues. Germline-derived CDR1 and CDR2 are SGHAT and FQDESV (reference sequence). V lost 5 bases, J lost 2 bases, and 14 bases lay in between. CDR3 sequence: CASSVTRGSTDTQYF. CDR3 in DNA: TGTGCCAGCAGCGTGACTAGGGGCTCCACAGATACGCAGTATTTT.

This clonotype showed up just a few times. The chain combines TRBV4-1 with TRBJ2-3, with TRBD2 identical over 12 bases. V trimming: 0 bases; J trimming: 5 bases; junction bases outside the gene matches: 9. The CDR3 has 18 amino acids. Germline assignment: CDR1 MGHRA and CDR2 YSYEKL. The CDR3 region has the DNA TGCGCCAGCAGCCAAGATTGGCTAGCGGGAGGGCGGGGAGATACGCAGTATTTT. This codes for CASSQDWLAGGRGDTQYF.

This clonotype was counted ten times or more. V is TRBV27 and J is TRBJ2-5; D is possibly TRBD1 (6 bases). CDR3 length: 14 amino acids. Trimming stripped 3 bases from V and 1 base from J, with 9 bases between. Germline V gives CDR1 MNHEY, CDR2 SMNVEV (reference sequence). CDR3 loop: CASSFGTPQETQYF. DNA of the CDR3: TGTGCCAGCAGTTTCGGGACACCCCAAGAGACCCAGTACTTC.

This clonotype was seen many times. The chain links TRBV10-3 to TRBJ2-2, with 8 bases identical to TRBD2. The germline V gene encodes CDR1 ENHRY and CDR2 SYGVKD. The CDR3 sequence is 16 residues long. J gave up 1 base and V 6 bases, and 7 bases lay outside the gene matches. CDR3 bases: TGTGCCATCAGCGCCGGGACTAGAGAGAACACCGGGGAGCTGTTTTTT. As protein: CAISAGTRENTGELFF.

This clonotype was observed at least ten times. V gene TRBV5-5 combines with J gene TRBJ2-7; unclear D gene. Germline CDR1 SGHKS, CDR2 YYEKEE (reference sequence). CDR3 length equals 13 residues. Trimming shortened V by 3 bases and J by 7 bases, and 14 bases separated the two germline ends. This CDR3 is CASSSTSHGEQYF. The DNA of the CDR3 is TGTGCCAGCAGCTCGACCTCTCATGGAGAGCAGTACTTC. The whole variable domain, filled in from reference TRBV5-5 and TRBJ2-7, reads DAGVTQSPTHLIKTRGQQVTLRCSPISGHKSVSWYQQVLGQGPQFIFQYYEKEERGRGNFPDRFSARQFPNYSSELNVNALLLGDSALYLCASSSTSHGEQYFGPGTRLTVT.

This clonotype was observed many times. This chain connects TRBV28 to TRBJ1-1; D ambiguous. V was pared by 7 bases and J by 3 bases, with 9 bases between. The CDR3 contains 12 residues. Germline CDR1 and CDR2: MDHEN and SYDVKM. The CDR3 DNA is TGTGCCAGCATGGCGTCAGACACTGAAGCTTTCTTT. It yields the protein CASMASDTEAFF.

This clonotype was detected many times. The chain links TRBV19 to TRBJ1-4; D unresolved. The V end lost 5 bases, the J end lost 8 bases, and 9 bases lay between the germline ends. The CDR3 is 12 residues long. Germline lookup yields CDR1 LNHDA and CDR2 SQIVND (reference sequence). The CDR3 reads CASSRGVEKLFF. The CDR3 nucleotides are TGTGCCAGTAGTCGTGGAGTAGAAAAACTGTTTTTT.